This entry lists 10 T cell receptor beta chains sequenced from one sample in a study of blood T cell repertoires in COVID-19. Here immunoSEQ multiplex PCR was the method, and the copy in TCRdb shows in-frame clones only, minus some. The data show approximately 150,000 clones, about nine tenths seen once. The specimen sequenced was peripheral blood. These receptors were obtained from a human donor with COVID-19, enrolled during active disease. The donor label of this sample is uncertain.

This rearrangement joins TRBV12-2 to TRBJ1-5; the D call TRBD1 from the table was never checked on the DNA. TRBV12-2 is reported as a pseudogene. The CDR3 totals 13 residues. In DNA, the CDR3 is TGTGCAAGTCGCACCAGGGGCAATCAGCCCCAGCATTTT. Translating it yields CASRTRGNQPQHF.

Only a few counts were recorded for this clone. The chain combines TRBV6-1 with TRBJ1-1, with D possibly TRBD1 on 6 matching bases. Trimming removed 1 base at V and 3 bases at J, with 12 bases between. Germline values: CDR1 MNHNS, CDR2 SASEGT. The CDR3 extends over 15 amino acids. CDR3 protein: CASSEGTRGYTEAFF. The CDR3 nucleotides read TGTGCCAGCAGTGAAGGGACCAGGGGATACACTGAAGCTTTCTTT.

The rearrangement uses TRBV6-1 and TRBJ1-2, with no clear D. Per germline, CDR1 MNHNS and CDR2 SASEGT. V was trimmed by 1 base and J by 0 bases, leaving 12 bases between them. The CDR3 contains 16 residues. The CDR3 nucleotides read TGTGCCAGCAGTGAAGTGCTACTCGGGACTAACTATGGCTACACCTTC. Encoded protein: CASSEVLLGTNYGYTF.

The chain combines TRBV2 with TRBJ1-5; 11 bases are shared with TRBD1. V lost 6 bases to trimming and J lost 1 base; unmatched junction nucleotides: 8. Germline values: CDR1 SNHLY, CDR2 FYNNEI. The CDR3 runs 17 residues. The DNA for the CDR3 is TGTGCCAGCAGGGAGGACAGGGGGCGGGAAAGCAATCAGCCCCAGCATTTT. Its translation is CASREDRGRESNQPQHF.

The CDR3 loop is CASRPGDSQRNTIYF. The CDR3 region has the DNA TGTGCCAGCAGACCCGGGGACAGCCAGAGAAACACCATATATTTT. This sequence joins TRBV28 and TRBJ1-3; 7 positions agree with TRBD1. Trimming at V came to 6 bases and at J to 5 bases, leaving 10 bases not matched to a gene. The CDR3 runs to 15 residues. The V gene's germline CDR1 is MDHEN and CDR2 SYDVKM.

V and J are TRBV3-1 (or the pseudogene TRBV3-2) and TRBJ1-2; tentatively, D is TRBD1 (5 bases). Germline V lookup: CDR1 LGHDT, CDR2 YNNKEL (reference sequence). V lost 2 bases and J lost 0, with 10 bases in between. This CDR3 has 15 residues. The CDR3 region is CASSQKDTANYGYTF. In DNA form, the CDR3 reads TGTGCCAGCAGCCAAAAGGACACTGCTAACTATGGCTACACCTTC.

The CDR3 reads CASSIEGVTSGKRYEQFF. CDR3 in DNA: TGTGCCAGTAGTATAGAGGGGGTTACTAGCGGGAAACGTTATGAGCAGTTCTTC. The chain uses TRBV19 and TRBJ2-1; 10 bases agree with TRBD2. J lost 8 bases, V lost 0 bases, and 13 bases had no gene match. Germline lookup yields CDR1 LNHDA and CDR2 SQIVND (reference sequence). This CDR3 contains 18 residues.

The chain couples TRBV6-2 or TRBV6-3 to TRBJ2-2; tentatively, D is TRBD1 (6 bases). The V end lost 0 bases, the J end lost 5 bases, and 16 bases lay between the germline ends. Germline V gives CDR1 MNHEY, CDR2 SVGEGT. The CDR3 totals 17 residues. CDR3 loop: CASSYSWGTRGTGELFF. The CDR3 DNA sequence: TGTGCCAGCAGTTACTCGTGGGGGACAAGAGGGACCGGGGAGCTGTTTTTT.

The rearrangement joins TRBV12-5 to TRBJ1-5; D not certain. Germline CDR1 and CDR2: LGHNT and FRNRAP. The CDR3 has 13 residues. The germline V and J ends were trimmed by 5 bases and 4 bases, with 9 bases remaining between them. The CDR3 spells CASGTTENQPQHF. The CDR3 DNA reads as TGTGCTAGTGGTACGACGGAGAATCAGCCCCAGCATTTT.

The gene calls are TRBV7-3 and TRBJ2-1; TRBD2 aligns across 7 bases. CDR1 is SGHTA, CDR2 FQGTGA, per germline. V was clipped by 5 bases and J by 12 bases; unmatched bases: 13. The CDR3 has 14 residues. The CDR3 sequence is CASSGSGANDLQFF. DNA for the CDR3: TGTGCCAGCAGCGGGAGCGGGGCTAATGATTTGCAGTTCTTC.